Listed below are T cell receptor beta chains from one sample, sequenced in a study of cytomegalovirus exposure and HLA in healthy donors. Sequencing was performed with immunoSEQ multiplex PCR; in TCRdb, only in-frame clones are kept and a portion is missing. The sample has 90,000 to 110,000 clones, 73% seen once. Sequencing was performed on PBMCs. All receptors come from a man aged 35-49 years in good health and CMV-seronegative. Each CDR3 is given with its conserved first and last residue. A D gene is named only where the DNA matches it firmly. The listing skips clone size in some rows; elsewhere it reads once, few, many or a size class.

TRBJ1-4	TRBV4-1	-	once	TGCGCCAGCAGCCAAGTGGATTGGGCGACTAATGAAAAACTGTTTTTT	CASSQVDWATNEKLFF
TRBJ2-7	TRBV6-1	TRBD1	once	TGTGCCAGCAGTGACCCTCGACAGGGGGTGGCCTACGAGCAGTACTTC	CASSDPRQGVAYEQYF
TRBJ1-5	TRBV5-6	TRBD1	few	TGTGCCAGCAGCCCAGGGACAGGGGGGGCTCAGCCCCAGCATTTT	CASSPGTGGAQPQHF
TRBJ2-3	TRBV7-9	TRBD1	-	TGTGCCAGCAGCTTAGCTCACAGGGGCAGAACAGATACGCAGTATTTT	CASSLAHRGRTDTQYF
TRBJ2-7	TRBV6-1	-	-	TGTGCCAGCAGTGAAATCGACAGGAGCTCCTACGAGCAGTACTTC	CASSEIDRSSYEQYF
TRBJ2-5	TRBV27	TRBD2	-	TGTGCCAGCAGTTTGGGGAGGGTCGGGGAGACCCAGTACTTC	CASSLGRVGETQYF
TRBJ1-1	TRBV7-2	-	-	TGTGCCAGCAGCTTGGAAGACAGCCTGAACACTGAAGCTTTCTTT	CASSLEDSLNTEAFF
TRBJ2-1	TRBV29-1	-	-	TGCAGCGGCCAAGAAGGGTGGGGCCGTGAGCAGTTCTTC	CSGQEGWGREQFF
TRBJ1-4	TRBV6-5	-	few	TGTGCCAGCAGCTACGGGGCTGGGGAAAAACTGTTTTTT	CASSYGAGEKLFF
TRBJ2-2	TRBV4-1	-	-	TGCGCCAGCAGCCAAGCTCGGGCAGGGTTTCTCACCGGGGAGCTGTTTTTT	CASSQARAGFLTGELFF
TRBJ1-4	TRBV9	-	-	TGTGCCAGCAACTCAGCGAACGATGAAAAACTGTTTTTT	CASNSANDEKLFF
TRBJ1-6	TRBV27	TRBD1	-	TGTGCCAGCAGTATAGACAGGGGAAGCTCCTATAATTCACCCCTCCACTTT	CASSIDRGSSYNSPLHF
TRBJ2-5	TRBV7-2	TRBD2	-	TGTGCCAGCAGCTTAGCAGGAGCGGGGGGGTCAGAGACCCAGTACTTC	CASSLAGAGGSETQYF
TRBJ2-7	TRBV14	TRBD2	-	TGTGCCAGCAGCCAAGGCGGGGGGTGGTACGAGCAGTACTTC	CASSQGGGWYEQYF
TRBJ1-1	TRBV11-2	TRBD1	-	TGTGCCAGCAGCAACAGGGGTCACACTGAAGCTTTCTTT	CASSNRGHTEAFF
TRBJ2-3	TRBV7-3	TRBD2	-	TGTGCCAGCAGCTCAGCTATCGCGGGGGACACAGATACGCAGTATTTT	CASSSAIAGDTDTQYF
TRBJ2-1	TRBV11-2	TRBD1	-	TGTGCCAGCAGCACCGGGACAGCAAACTACAATGAGCAGTTCTTC	CASSTGTANYNEQFF
TRBJ2-7	TRBV11-2	-	-	TGTGCCAGCAGCTTATACGGGGACTACGAGCAGTACTTC	CASSLYGDYEQYF
TRBJ1-2	TRBV6-4	-	-	TGTGCCAGCAGTGAATCTGAACAGGGTGGCTACACCTTC	CASSESEQGGYTF
TRBJ2-7	TRBV5-4	-	-	TGTGCCAGCACCCCGGGGGACGAGCAGTACTTC	CASTPGDEQYF
TRBJ1-5	TRBV19	-	-	TGTGCCAGTAGTATAGGGGGGGTTAATAGCAATCAGCCCCAGCATTTT	CASSIGGVNSNQPQHF
TRBJ2-3	TRBV2	TRBD2	-	TGTGCCAGCCGGACTAGCGGGGCCACAGATACGCAGTATTTT	CASRTSGATDTQYF
TRBJ1-1	TRBV18	TRBD1	-	TGTGCCAGCTCAGTTGACCAGGGGGACACTGAAGCTTTCTTT	CASSVDQGDTEAFF
TRBJ1-1	TRBV10-3	-	-	TGTGCCATCAGTGCCCTGGAGGGGCGGGGAGCTTTCTTT	CAISALEGRGAFF
TRBJ2-3	TRBV5-1	TRBD1	-	TGCGCCAGCAGCTTGGGCCGGGACAGTATCACAGATACGCAGTATTTT	CASSLGRDSITDTQYF
TRBJ2-1	TRBV7-2	TRBD1	-	TGTGCCAGCAGCTTCCCTTCCGGGACAGGGGATGAGCAGTTCTTC	CASSFPSGTGDEQFF
TRBJ2-1	TRBV7-3	-	-	TGTGCCAGCAGCTCCGAGGTTGGCTCCTACAATGAGCAGTTCTTC	CASSSEVGSYNEQFF
TRBJ1-1	TRBV7-3	TRBD1	-	TGTGCCAGCAGCTCGACAGGGGACGGGTACACTGAAGCTTTCTTT	CASSSTGDGYTEAFF
TRBJ2-3	TRBV7-2	-	-	TGTGCCAGCAGCCTTACCGGGACTAGCACAGATACGCAGTATTTT	CASSLTGTSTDTQYF
TRBJ1-2	TRBV29-1	-	-	TGCAGCGCCTTAGGGGAGGATTCGGGCTATGGCTACACCTTC	CSALGEDSGYGYTF
TRBJ1-4	TRBV7-2	TRBD1	few	TGTGCCAGCAGCTTAGCACCGGGACAGGGCTTTGAAAAACTGTTTTTT	CASSLAPGQGFEKLFF
TRBJ2-2	TRBV7-8	-	-	TGTGCTTCGGGAACCGGGGAGCTGTTTTTT	CASGTGELFF
TRBJ2-2	TRBV7-3	-	-	TGTGCCAGCAGCTTAACGGCAGTTCAGAACACCGGGGAGCTGTTTTTT	CASSLTAVQNTGELFF
TRBJ2-7	TRBV19	-	-	TGTGCCAGTAGTGGGGGACAGCCACTAGCGGAGGTGCAGTACTTC	CASSGGQPLAEVQYF
TRBJ2-7	TRBV2	-	-	TGTGCCAGCAGTGATGCGGGTACCTACGAGCAGTACTTC	CASSDAGTYEQYF
TRBJ2-5	TRBV11-3	-	-	TGTGCCAGCAGCTCCCTGTCGGAGCGTGAGACCCAGTACTTC	CASSSLSERETQYF
TRBJ2-3	TRBV4-2	-	-	TGTGCCAGCAGCCAAGGTGCAGGGGTCACAGATACGCAGTATTTT	CASSQGAGVTDTQYF
TRBJ1-2	TRBV7-2	-	-	TGTGCCAGCAGCTTAGATCTGGGGCCCTATGGCTACACCTTC	CASSLDLGPYGYTF
TRBJ2-7	TRBV9	TRBD2	-	TGTGCCAGCAGCGTAGGACTAGCGGGGGCCTACGAGCAGTACTTC	CASSVGLAGAYEQYF
TRBJ1-5	TRBV21-1	-	-	TGTGCCAGCAGCACCCAAGCGGGGGCTTTGCGCAATCAGCCCCAGCATTTT	CASSTQAGALRNQPQHF
TRBJ1-1	TRBV29-1	-	-	TGCAGCGCTTACAAGAACACTGAAGCTTTCTTT	CSAYKNTEAFF
TRBJ1-1	TRBV7-9	-	-	TGTGCCAGCACAGGAGGTGGGAGAACTGAAGCTTTCTTT	CASTGGGRTEAFF
TRBJ2-7	TRBV5-1	-	-	TGCGCCAGCAGCTTGGATTTAGGGGGCGAGCAGTACTTC	CASSLDLGGEQYF
TRBJ2-6	TRBV4-3	TRBD1	-	TGCGCCAGCAGCTTGGGACAGAGTAACTCTGGGGCCAACGTCCTGACTTTC	CASSLGQSNSGANVLTF
TRBJ1-6	TRBV5-1	TRBD1	-	TGCGCCAGCAGCTTGGTACAGGGGGTTGATCCTAATTCACCCCTCCACTTT	CASSLVQGVDPNSPLHF
TRBJ1-1	TRBV6-4	TRBD1	-	TGTGCCAGCAGCATTGACAGGGGGAACACTGAAGCTTTCTTT	CASSIDRGNTEAFF
TRBJ1-1	TRBV10-3	-	-	TGTGCCACCACAGGGTCGGCTGAAGCTTTCTTT	CATTGSAEAFF
TRBJ2-7	TRBV4-1	TRBD2	once	TGCGCCAGCAGCCAAAGCGGGGGGTCCTACTACGAGCAGTACTTC	CASSQSGGSYYEQYF
TRBJ2-2	TRBV9	-	-	TGTGCCAGCAGCCCGACCGTGTCGCAGGGCGGGGAGCTGTTTTTT	CASSPTVSQGGELFF
TRBJ1-6	TRBV28	-	-	TGTGCCAGCAGCGGTGTCGTCGGGGGGCTGAGCTCCTATAATTCACCCCTCCACTTT	CASSGVVGGLSSYNSPLHF
TRBJ2-2	TRBV27	TRBD2	-	TGTGCCAGCGGTCCGGGACTAGCGGGGTCTGAGGGGGAGCTGTTTTTT	CASGPGLAGSEGELFF
TRBJ2-7	TRBV28	TRBD1	-	TGTGCCAGCAGCCCTCTAATGGGACAGGGTTTGGGAGAGCAGTACTTC	CASSPLMGQGLGEQYF